This TCR beta chain comes out of a study of blood T cell repertoires in COVID-19. For the study at large: Sites across the United States, Italy and Spain contributed samples from acute and convalescent COVID-19. T cells, B-cell-depleted T cells, or PBMCs provided the cDNA or gDNA that served as material.

Original methodology: Amplification from reference gene primers served as the basis for estimated nucleated cell counts. Generated by immunoSEQ multiplex PCR, the TCRdb table keeps only in-frame clones and is missing some. That table supplies the V and J calls and clone size; D and trimming were determined from the DNA. The repertoire holds roughly 100,000 clones, with 85% to 95% as singletons. The sample comprised peripheral blood. This sequence was found in a woman in her 50s in a cohort sampled during active COVID-19.

The CDR3 DNA reads TGTGCCAGCAGCTCCGGACAGGGAGGGACTGAAGCTTTCTTT. Translation: CASSSGQGGTEAFF. The V call is TRBV11-2, the J call TRBJ1-1; 8 nucleotides align to TRBD1. With 4 bases clipped from V and 5 bases from J, the junction kept 6 bases outside the gene matches. Germline CDR1 and CDR2: SGHAT and FQNNGV. This CDR3 contains 14 residues.